The rows below give T cell receptor beta chains drawn from one sample of a study of cytomegalovirus exposure and HLA in healthy donors. The assay was immunoSEQ multiplex PCR, and TCRdb's table has in-frame clones only and misses some. The sample holds about 140,000 clones, around 81% seen once. Sequencing input: PBMCs. Receptor source: a man aged 50 to 59 in good health and CMV-seronegative. CDR3s include the opening cysteine and the closing phenylalanine or tryptophan. D genes are given only for firm matches. Clone size is not always given. Where it is, it says once, few, many or a class for expanded clones.

TRBV30	-	TRBJ2-1	-	CAWKTGSLPLHEQFF	TGTGCCTGGAAGACGGGGAGTCTGCCACTACATGAGCAGTTCTTC
TRBV28	-	TRBJ1-5	-	CASSFPLQGSSNQPQHF	TGTGCCAGCAGTTTTCCCCTTCAGGGAAGTAGCAATCAGCCCCAGCATTTT
TRBV5-1	-	TRBJ1-1	-	CASSLGQGGTEAFF	TGCGCCAGCAGCTTGGGTCAGGGTGGCACTGAAGCTTTCTTT
TRBV7-9	-	TRBJ1-5	-	CASSLRTEPQHF	TGTGCCAGCAGCCTAAGGACTGAGCCCCAGCATTTT
TRBV5-8	-	TRBJ2-7	-	CASSFGDYEQYF	TGTGCCAGCAGCTTCGGGGACTACGAGCAGTACTTC
TRBV30	few	TRBJ2-7	TRBD2	CAWTSSGRGEQYF	TGTGCCTGGACCTCTAGCGGGAGGGGCGAGCAGTACTTC
TRBV19	-	TRBJ2-2	TRBD1	CASTPPDRRANTGELFF	TGTGCCAGTACTCCACCGGACAGGCGAGCGAACACCGGGGAGCTGTTTTTT
TRBV5-5	-	TRBJ1-4	-	CASSAQQPNEKLFF	TGTGCCAGCAGCGCACAACAGCCAAATGAAAAACTGTTTTTT
TRBV29-1	-	TRBJ2-5	TRBD2	CSPGLAGERETQYF	TGCAGCCCAGGACTAGCGGGCGAAAGGGAGACCCAGTACTTC
TRBV28	-	TRBJ2-7	-	CASSLWQGYEQYF	TGTGCCAGCAGTTTATGGCAGGGCTACGAGCAGTACTTC
TRBV5-1	once	TRBJ1-4	-	CASSDQGWGEKLFF	TGCGCCAGCAGCGACCAGGGTTGGGGTGAAAAACTGTTTTTT
TRBV9	-	TRBJ1-2	TRBD1	CASSEQGQNNYGYTF	TGTGCCAGCAGCGAGCAGGGACAGAATAACTATGGCTACACCTTC
TRBV7-2	-	TRBJ2-2	TRBD2	CASSLGPSGGTGELFF	TGTGCCAGCAGCTTAGGCCCTAGCGGGGGGACCGGGGAGCTGTTTTTT
TRBV27	-	TRBJ1-1	-	CASSFREDTEAFF	TGTGCCAGCAGTTTCAGGGAGGACACTGAAGCTTTCTTT
TRBV29-1	once	TRBJ2-5	-	CSAVPGRAIETQYF	TGCAGCGCCGTCCCCGGCAGGGCAATAGAGACCCAGTACTTC
TRBV7-3	few	TRBJ2-3	-	CASSLGPGATDTQYF	TGTGCCAGCAGCCTTGGACCAGGGGCGACAGATACGCAGTATTTT
TRBV12-5	-	TRBJ1-2	-	CASGLGTWGYTF	TGTGCTAGTGGTCTAGGGACATGGGGCTACACCTTC
TRBV5-6	-	TRBJ2-5	TRBD2	CASSSGLAGEVETQYF	TGTGCCAGCAGCTCGGGACTAGCGGGAGAGGTCGAGACCCAGTACTTC
TRBV18	-	TRBJ1-1	-	CASSLEGPEAFF	TGTGCCAGCTCATTGGAGGGGCCTGAAGCTTTCTTT
TRBV7-2	-	TRBJ2-5	TRBD2	CASSLIISGGALETQYF	TGTGCCAGCAGCTTAATAATTAGCGGGGGGGCGCTAGAGACCCAGTACTTC
TRBV25-1	once	TRBJ2-7	TRBD2	CASSEGTSGGPYSYEQYF	TGTGCCAGCAGTGAAGGGACTAGCGGGGGTCCCTACTCCTACGAGCAGTACTTC
TRBV29-1	-	TRBJ2-5	TRBD1	CSVNPGQGWETQYF	TGCAGCGTTAATCCGGGACAGGGCTGGGAGACCCAGTACTTC
TRBV7-8	-	TRBJ1-1	-	CASSRAGGPMNTEAFF	TGTGCCAGCAGCCGCGCGGGGGGACCAATGAACACTGAAGCTTTCTTT
TRBV15	few	TRBJ2-1	-	CATSRGAGDYNEQFF	TGTGCCACCAGCAGAGGGGCCGGGGACTACAATGAGCAGTTCTTC
TRBV5-1	-	TRBJ1-2	-	CASSFSNYGYTF	TGCGCCAGCAGCTTCAGTAACTATGGCTACACCTTC
TRBV25-1	-	TRBJ1-6	-	CASRATRPGESSPLHF	TGTGCCAGCAGAGCCACCCGGCCGGGAGAGAGTTCACCCCTCCACTTT
TRBV5-1	-	TRBJ1-4	TRBD1	CASSLRQGKSNEKLFF	TGCGCCAGCAGCTTGCGACAGGGCAAATCTAATGAAAAACTGTTTTTT
TRBV5-1	-	TRBJ2-6	TRBD2	CASSHGLAGGPSGANVLTF	TGCGCCAGCAGCCACGGACTAGCGGGGGGGCCATCTGGGGCCAACGTCCTGACTTTC
TRBV4-1	-	TRBJ1-3	-	CASSLQQGEAGNTIYF	TGCGCCAGCAGCCTACAACAGGGAGAGGCTGGAAACACCATATATTTT
TRBV6-1	-	TRBJ2-3	TRBD2	CASSGRVAGGTDTQYF	TGTGCCAGCAGTGGTCGGGTAGCGGGGGGCACAGATACGCAGTATTTT
TRBV6-1	-	TRBJ1-2	-	CASSETSWASGYTF	TGTGCCAGCAGTGAAACCTCATGGGCGAGTGGCTACACCTTC
TRBV5-1	-	TRBJ2-3	TRBD2	CASSLALSGGVTDTQYF	TGCGCCAGCAGCTTGGCCCTCAGCGGGGGGGTGACAGATACGCAGTATTTT
TRBV10-1	-	TRBJ2-7	TRBD2	CASSESKGGIHEQYF	TGCGCCAGCAGTGAGTCGAAGGGAGGGATCCACGAGCAGTACTTC
TRBV9	-	TRBJ2-3	TRBD2	CASSVGGGGALTDTQYF	TGTGCCAGCAGCGTGGGAGGCGGGGGGGCCTTAACAGATACGCAGTATTTT
TRBV5-1	once	TRBJ2-1	-	CASSRQGPLKNEQFF	TGCGCCAGCAGCCGGCAGGGGCCCCTGAAGAATGAGCAGTTCTTC
TRBV9	-	TRBJ1-4	TRBD1	CASSAGQGNEKLFF	TGTGCCAGCAGCGCGGGACAGGGCAATGAAAAACTGTTTTTT
TRBV28	-	TRBJ1-4	TRBD1	CASSPPLGQGNEKLFF	TGTGCCAGCAGTCCACCCCTGGGACAGGGGAATGAAAAACTGTTTTTT
TRBV5-4	once	TRBJ2-7	-	CASSRDTSSYEQYF	TGTGCCAGCAGCCGGGACACCAGCTCCTACGAGCAGTACTTC
TRBV2	-	TRBJ1-6	-	CASSGAVTNSPLHF	TGTGCCAGCAGTGGCGCCGTTACTAATTCACCCCTCCACTTT
TRBV27	few	TRBJ2-1	TRBD2	CASSRPGLAGAHEQFF	TGTGCCAGCAGTCGTCCGGGACTAGCGGGAGCCCATGAGCAGTTCTTC
TRBV9	-	TRBJ2-3	TRBD2	CASSVAGGGALDTQYF	TGTGCCAGCAGCGTAGCGGGGGGGGGTGCTTTAGATACGCAGTATTTT
TRBV13	once	TRBJ2-1	-	CASSSALETDSNEQFF	TGTGCCAGCAGCTCCGCCCTCGAGACCGACTCCAATGAGCAGTTCTTC
TRBV6-5	-	TRBJ1-5	TRBD1	CASRTGQGYNQPQHF	TGTGCCAGCAGAACCGGACAGGGCTACAATCAGCCCCAGCATTTT
TRBV6-1	-	TRBJ1-4	-	CASSEGPPGDEKLFF	TGTGCCAGCAGTGAGGGGCCACCAGGGGATGAAAAACTGTTTTTT
TRBV6-1	-	TRBJ2-5	TRBD1	CASRYSGQSQETQYF	TGTGCCAGCAGGTATTCGGGACAGAGCCAAGAGACCCAGTACTTC
TRBV5-6	-	TRBJ2-1	-	CASMNRQAVIHEQFF	TGTGCCAGCATGAACCGACAGGCCGTCATACATGAGCAGTTCTTC
TRBV11-3	once	TRBJ2-1	-	CASSAQGWEGQFF	TGTGCCAGCAGCGCACAGGGTTGGGAGGGGCAGTTCTTC
TRBV19	-	TRBJ1-1	-	CASSAQAYTEAFF	TGTGCCAGTAGTGCACAGGCTTACACTGAAGCTTTCTTT
TRBV28	-	TRBJ2-3	-	CASRPIGSGPSTDTQYF	TGTGCCAGCAGGCCGATAGGGAGCGGCCCTAGCACAGATACGCAGTATTTT
TRBV2	-	TRBJ1-5	-	CASRGSIIWGEGNQPQHF	TGTGCCAGCAGGGGTTCTATCATATGGGGGGAGGGCAATCAGCCCCAGCATTTT
TRBV5-4	-	TRBJ2-1	TRBD1	CASSLGGGGYNEQFF	TGTGCCAGCAGCTTGGGAGGGGGCGGGTACAATGAGCAGTTCTTC
TRBV5-1	-	TRBJ2-1	TRBD1	CASSLKSRDSSYNEQFF	TGCGCCAGCAGCTTGAAATCTAGGGACAGCTCCTACAATGAGCAGTTCTTC
TRBV15	-	TRBJ1-2	-	CATSGSNYGYTF	TGTGCCACCAGCGGCTCTAACTATGGCTACACCTTC